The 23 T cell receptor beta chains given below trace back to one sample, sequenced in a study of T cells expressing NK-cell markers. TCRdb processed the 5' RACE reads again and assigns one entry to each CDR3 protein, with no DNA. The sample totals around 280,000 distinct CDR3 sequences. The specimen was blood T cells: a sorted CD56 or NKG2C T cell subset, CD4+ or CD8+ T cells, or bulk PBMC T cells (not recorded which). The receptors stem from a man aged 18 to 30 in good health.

The CDR3 protein is CSARDEGMDTQYF. This sequence joins TRBV20-1 and TRBJ2-3; the TCRdb call, TRBD2, lacks DNA for checking. The length of the CDR3 is 13 residues. Per germline, CDR1 DFQATT and CDR2 SNEGSKA (reference sequence).

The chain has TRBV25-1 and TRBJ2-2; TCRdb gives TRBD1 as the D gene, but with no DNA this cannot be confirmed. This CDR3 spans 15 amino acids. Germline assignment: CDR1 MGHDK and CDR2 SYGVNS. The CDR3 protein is CASSARDSDTGELFF.

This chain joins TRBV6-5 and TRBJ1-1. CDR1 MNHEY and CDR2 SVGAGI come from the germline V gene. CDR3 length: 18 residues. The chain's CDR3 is CASSYVVTAGAKNTEAFF.

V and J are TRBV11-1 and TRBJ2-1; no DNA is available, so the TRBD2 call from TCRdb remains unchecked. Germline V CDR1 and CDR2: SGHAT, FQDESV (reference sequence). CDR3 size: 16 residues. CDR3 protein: CASSPSRSRSYNEQFF.

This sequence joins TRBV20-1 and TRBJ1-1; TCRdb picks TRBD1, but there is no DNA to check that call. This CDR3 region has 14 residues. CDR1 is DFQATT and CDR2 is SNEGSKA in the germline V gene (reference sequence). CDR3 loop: CSASYRGMNTEAFF.

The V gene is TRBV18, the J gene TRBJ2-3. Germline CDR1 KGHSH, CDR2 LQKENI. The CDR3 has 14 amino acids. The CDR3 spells CASSPRRTTDTQYF.

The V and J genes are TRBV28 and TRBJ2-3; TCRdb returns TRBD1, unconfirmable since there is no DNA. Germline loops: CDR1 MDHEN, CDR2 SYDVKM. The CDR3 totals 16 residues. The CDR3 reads CASSSPGGGSPAAQYF.

CDR3 amino acids: CASTLSGTHNEQFF. The chain joins TRBV6-5 to TRBJ2-1; the D call of TRBD1 rests on TCRdb alone, since no DNA is present to check it. This CDR3 region has 14 residues. Germline V CDR1 and CDR2: MNHEY, SVGAGI.

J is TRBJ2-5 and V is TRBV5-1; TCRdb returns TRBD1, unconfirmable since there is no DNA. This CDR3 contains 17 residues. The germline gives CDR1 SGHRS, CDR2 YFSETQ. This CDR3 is CASSTGGGEVGRETQYF.

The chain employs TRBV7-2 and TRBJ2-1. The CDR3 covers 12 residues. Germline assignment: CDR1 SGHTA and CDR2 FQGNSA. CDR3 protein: CASSSTLFEQFF.

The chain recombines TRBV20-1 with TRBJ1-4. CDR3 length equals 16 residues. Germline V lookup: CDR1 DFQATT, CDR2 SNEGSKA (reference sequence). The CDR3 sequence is CSAPGSSSSPNEKLFF.

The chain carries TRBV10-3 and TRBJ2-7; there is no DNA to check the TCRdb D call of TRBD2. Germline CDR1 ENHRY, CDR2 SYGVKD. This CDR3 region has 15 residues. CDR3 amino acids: CAISASGSPTYEQYF.

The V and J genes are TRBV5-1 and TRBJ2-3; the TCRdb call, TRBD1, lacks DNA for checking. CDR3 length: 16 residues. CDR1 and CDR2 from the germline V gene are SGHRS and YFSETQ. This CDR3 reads CASSLGPGKNTDTQYF.

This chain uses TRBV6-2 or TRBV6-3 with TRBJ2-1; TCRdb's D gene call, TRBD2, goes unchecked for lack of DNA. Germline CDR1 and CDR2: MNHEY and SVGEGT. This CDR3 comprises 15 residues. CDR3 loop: CASSHLTSGNNEQFF.

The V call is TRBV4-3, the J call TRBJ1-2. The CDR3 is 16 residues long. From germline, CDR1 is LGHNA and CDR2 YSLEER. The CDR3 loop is CASSQDGREGLGGYTF.

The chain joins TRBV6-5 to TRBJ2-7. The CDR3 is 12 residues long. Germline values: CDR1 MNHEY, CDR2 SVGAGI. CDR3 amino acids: CASRGASYEQYF.

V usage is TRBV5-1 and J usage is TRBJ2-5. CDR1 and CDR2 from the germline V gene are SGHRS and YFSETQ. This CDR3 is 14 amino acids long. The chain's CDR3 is CASSWGRPQETQYF.

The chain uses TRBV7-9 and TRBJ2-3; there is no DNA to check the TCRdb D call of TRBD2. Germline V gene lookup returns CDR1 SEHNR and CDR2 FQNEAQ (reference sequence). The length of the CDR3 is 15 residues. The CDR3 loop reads CASSLGRTSFDTQYF.

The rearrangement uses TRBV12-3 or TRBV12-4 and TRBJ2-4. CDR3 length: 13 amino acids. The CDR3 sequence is CASSLSTSNIQYF.

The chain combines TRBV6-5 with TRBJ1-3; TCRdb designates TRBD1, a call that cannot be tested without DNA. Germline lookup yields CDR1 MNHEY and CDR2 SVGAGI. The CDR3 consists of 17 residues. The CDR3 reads CASSYLSAPRSGNTIYF.

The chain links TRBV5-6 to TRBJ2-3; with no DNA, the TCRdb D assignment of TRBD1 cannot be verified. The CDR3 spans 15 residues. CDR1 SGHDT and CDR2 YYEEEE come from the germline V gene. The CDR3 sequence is CASSGWTGDQDTQYF. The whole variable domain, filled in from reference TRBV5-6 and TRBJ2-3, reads DAGVTQSPTHLIKTRGQQVTLRCSPKSGHDTVSWYQQALGQGPQFIFQYYEEEERQRGNFPDRFSGHQFPNYSSELNVNALLLGDSALYLCASSGWTGDQDTQYFGPGTRLTVL.

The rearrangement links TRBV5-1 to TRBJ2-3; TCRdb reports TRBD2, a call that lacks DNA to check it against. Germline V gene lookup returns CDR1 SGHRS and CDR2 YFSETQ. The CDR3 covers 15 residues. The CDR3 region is CASSKVAGGTDTQYF.

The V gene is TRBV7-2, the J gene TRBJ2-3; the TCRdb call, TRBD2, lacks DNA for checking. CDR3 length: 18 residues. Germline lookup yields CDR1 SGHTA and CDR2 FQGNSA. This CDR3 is CASSSLTRLAGLGDTQYF.